What follows are 31 T cell receptor beta chains derived from one specimen sequenced in a study of radiotherapy plus CTLA-4 blockade in lung cancer. TCRdb's copy holds only in-frame clones and misses some; the assay was immunoSEQ multiplex PCR. This table has almost 55,000 clones, 79% appearing once. This material consisted of peripheral blood, taken from a patient treated with radiotherapy plus ipilimumab. These receptors came from a human donor with non-small cell lung cancer who had a partial response to radiotherapy plus ipilimumab.

The chain combines TRBV5-1 with TRBJ1-2; no firm D call. Germline V gene sequence: CDR1 SGHRS, CDR2 YFSETQ. Trimming took 3 bases from V and 4 from J, leaving 22 bases between them. The CDR3 is made up of 17 amino acids. CDR3 sequence reads: CASSSWSRGNRGYGYTF. DNA for the CDR3: TGCGCCAGCAGCTCCTGGAGTAGAGGGAACCGGGGCTATGGCTACACCTTC. Supplemented by reference TRBV5-1 and TRBJ1-2, the full variable domain reads KAGVTQTPRYLIKTRGQQVTLSCSPISGHRSVSWYQQTPGQGLQFLFEYFSETQRNKGNFPGRFSGRQFSNSRSEMNVSTLELGDSALYLCASSSWSRGNRGYGYTFGSGTRLTVV.

The gene calls are TRBV6-5 and TRBJ1-6, with a weak D call TRBD1 (6 bases). Germline CDR1 and CDR2: MNHEY and SVGAGI. The CDR3 has 14 amino acids. V shed 9 bases and J shed 9 bases, with 18 bases lying between them. The CDR3 here is CASSEGRGGSPLHF. CDR3 bases: TGTGCCAGTTCCGAGGGCAGGGGTGGTTCACCCCTCCACTTT.

This chain uses TRBV29-1 with TRBJ2-5, with 8 bases matching TRBD2. The CDR3 has 15 amino acids. The ends lost 7 bases at V and 5 bases at J; junction bases unmatched: 15. The germline gives CDR1 SQVTM, CDR2 ANQGSEA. This CDR3 reads CSGRVPGGAYETQYF. The CDR3 bases are TGCAGCGGCAGGGTACCCGGGGGGGCCTATGAGACCCAGTACTTC.

The chain has TRBV5-6 and TRBJ2-7; D is ambiguous. Trimming pared 0 bases from V and 5 bases from J, leaving 6 bases between. The length of the CDR3 is 12 residues. Per germline, CDR1 SGHDT and CDR2 YYEEEE. As DNA, the CDR3 is TGTGCCAGCAGCTTGGGGGCCAACGAGCAGTACTTC. This encodes CASSLGANEQYF.

The chain combines TRBV6-5 with TRBJ1-6, with D unresolved. The CDR3 loop spans 16 amino acids. With 1 base removed from V and 0 bases from J, the gap between germline ends came to 7 bases. CDR1 is MNHEY and CDR2 is SVGAGI in the germline V gene. DNA of the CDR3: TGTGCCAGCAGTTACTTGGGGAGCTCCTATAATTCACCCCTCCACTTT. Amino acid sequence: CASSYLGSSYNSPLHF.

This chain connects TRBV6-6 to TRBJ1-2; possible D gene TRBD1, 5 bases. Germline loops: CDR1 MNHNY, CDR2 SVGAGI (reference sequence). V shed 0 bases and J shed 2 bases, with 7 bases lying between them. This CDR3 spans 14 amino acids. The CDR3 spells CASSYSRQNYGYTF. The CDR3 DNA is TGTGCCAGCAGTTACTCGAGACAGAACTATGGCTACACCTTC.

This chain uses TRBV19 with TRBJ2-3, with D possibly matching TRBD2 (7 bases). Germline V gene lookup returns CDR1 LNHDA and CDR2 SQIVND (reference sequence). The CDR3 extends over 15 amino acids. V lost 7 bases to trimming and J lost 3 bases, with 17 bases between them. The CDR3 nucleotides are TGTGCCAGTACCTGGGAGGGGGGGTCTACAGATACGCAGTATTTT. Protein product: CASTWEGGSTDTQYF.

The CDR3 loop reads CASKDPGGNEQFF. In DNA, the CDR3 is TGTGCCAGCAAAGACCCAGGGGGCAATGAGCAGTTCTTC. The V gene is TRBV2, the J gene TRBJ2-1; 7 nucleotides align to TRBD1. The J segment lost 6 bases and the V segment lost 7 bases, leaving 6 bases of the junction unmatched. Germline loops: CDR1 SNHLY, CDR2 FYNNEI. The CDR3 runs 13 residues.

The chain uses TRBV5-4 and TRBJ2-5; D might be TRBD2 (6 bases). Per germline, CDR1 SGHNT and CDR2 YYREEE (reference sequence). Trimming removed 3 bases from V and 5 bases from J, with 14 bases in between. CDR3 size: 14 residues. CDR3 sequence: CASSSLGGRETQYF. The DNA of the CDR3 is TGTGCCAGCAGCTCCCTGGGGGGTCGGGAGACCCAGTACTTC.

The chain is built from TRBV5-4 and TRBJ1-2, with 8 bases lining up with TRBD1. The CDR3 is made up of 15 amino acids. V shed 4 bases, J shed 1 base, and the junction held 6 bases outside the gene matches. Germline assignment: CDR1 SGHNT and CDR2 YYREEE (reference sequence). The chain's CDR3 is CASSMDRAGNYGYTF. CDR3 bases: TGTGCCAGCAGCATGGACAGGGCCGGTAACTATGGCTACACCTTC. Based on the CDR3 plus reference TRBV5-4 and TRBJ1-2, the full variable domain is ETGVTQSPTHLIKTRGQQVTLRCSSQSGHNTVSWYQQALGQGPQFIFQYYREEENGRGNFPPRFSGLQFPNYSSELNVNALELDDSALYLCASSMDRAGNYGYTFGSGTRLTVV.

This chain links TRBV10-1 with TRBJ1-2; D is undetermined. CDR3 size: 18 residues. With 0 bases removed from V and 0 bases from J, the gap between germline ends came to 17 bases. Germline values: CDR1 WNHNN, CDR2 SYGVQD (reference sequence). CDR3 bases: TGCGCCAGCAGTGAGTCCCGACGGTTCTGGAGAGCTAACTATGGCTACACCTTC. This gives the protein CASSESRRFWRANYGYTF.

This chain connects TRBV9 to TRBJ2-2; 9 nucleotides match TRBD1. J gave up 4 bases and V 2 bases, and 9 bases lay outside the gene matches. The CDR3 loop spans 17 amino acids. The V gene's germline CDR1 is SGDLS and CDR2 YYNGEE. The chain's CDR3 is CASSVTGGARATGELFF. CDR3 sequence (DNA): TGTGCCAGCAGCGTTACAGGGGGCGCGAGAGCCACCGGGGAGCTGTTTTTT.

The genes are TRBV29-1 and TRBJ1-2; 8 nucleotides match TRBD1. Germline-derived CDR1 and CDR2 are SQVTM and ANQGSEA. J gave up 3 bases and V 6 bases, and 0 bases lay outside the gene matches. CDR3 size: 11 residues. CDR3 DNA: TGCAGCGTGGGACAGGACTATGGCTACACCTTC. It encodes CSVGQDYGYTF. Looking up the rest from reference TRBV29-1 and TRBJ1-2 gives the full variable domain: SAVISQKPSRDICQRGTSLTIQCQVDSQVTMMFWYRQQPGQSLTLIATANQGSEATYESGFVIDKFPISRPNLTFSTLTVSNMSPEDSSIYLCSVGQDYGYTFGSGTRLTVV.

The V gene is TRBV7-3, the J gene TRBJ2-2; D is undetermined. CDR1 is SGHTA and CDR2 is FQGTGA in the germline V gene. The CDR3 has 13 amino acids. Trimming stripped 2 bases from V and 6 bases from J, with 7 bases between. CDR3 residues: CASSLGVSGELFF. The DNA of the CDR3 is TGTGCCAGCAGCTTAGGAGTTTCCGGGGAGCTGTTTTTT. Supplemented by reference TRBV7-3 and TRBJ2-2, the full variable domain reads GAGVSQTPSNKVTEKGKYVELRCDPISGHTALYWYRQSLGQGPEFLIYFQGTGAADDSGLPNDRFFAVRPEGSVSTLKIQRTERGDSAVYLCASSLGVSGELFFGEGSRLTVL.

This chain uses TRBV5-4 with TRBJ2-2; possible D gene TRBD2, 5 bases. Trimming shortened V by 4 bases and J by 6 bases, and 13 bases separated the two germline ends. CDR3 size: 14 residues. CDR1 is SGHNT and CDR2 is YYREEE in the germline V gene (reference sequence). CDR3 nucleotides: TGTGCCAGCAGCCCTATGAGGGTTCCCGGGGAGCTGTTTTTT. It is translated as CASSPMRVPGELFF.

The V gene is TRBV7-9, the J gene TRBJ2-5, with D perhaps matching TRBD1 (8 bases). The germline gives CDR1 SEHNR, CDR2 FQNEAQ (reference sequence). CDR3 length equals 15 residues. V lost 5 bases to trimming and J lost 7 bases, with 20 bases between them. The CDR3 DNA follows: TGTGCCAGCAGCGCAAACAGGGGGGGGGAAGGGACCCAGTACTTC. This codes for CASSANRGGEGTQYF.

V usage is TRBV6-1 and J usage is TRBJ1-1; D unclear. The CDR3 loop spans 13 amino acids. Germline V gene data show CDR1 as MNHNS and CDR2 as SASEGT. The V and J ends lost 5 bases and 4 bases respectively, with 11 bases between them. CDR3 bases: TGTGCCAGCAGTACCGTCGAGGGCACTGAAGCTTTCTTT. Translated: CASSTVEGTEAFF.

CDR3 sequence (DNA): TGTGCCAGCAGTTTATTTAGAGTGGCAGGTCCAGATACGCAGTATTTT. Translating it yields CASSLFRVAGPDTQYF. This chain joins TRBV28 and TRBJ2-3; no firm D call. This CDR3 contains 16 residues. Germline V gene sequence: CDR1 MDHEN, CDR2 SYDVKM. V gave up 1 base and J gave up 4 bases, with 15 bases separating them.

The rearrangement uses TRBV27 and TRBJ2-7, with TRBD2 identical over 10 bases. CDR3 length equals 16 residues. The ends lost 5 bases at V and 2 bases at J; junction bases unmatched: 9. Germline loops: CDR1 MNHEY, CDR2 SMNVEV (reference sequence). CDR3 protein: CASSMESSGGTYEQYF. CDR3 in DNA: TGTGCCAGCAGTATGGAAAGTAGCGGGGGGACCTACGAGCAGTACTTC.

V is TRBV4-3 and J is TRBJ2-1; a possible D gene is TRBD2 (5 bases). Between the trimmed V and J ends, which lost 1 base and 3 bases, there was a span of 10 bases. Looked up from germline, CDR1 is LGHNA and CDR2 is YSLEER. This CDR3 has 15 amino acids. CDR3 bases: TGCGCCAGCAGCCAAGCCGCGGACTTCTACAATGAGCAGTTCTTC. This sequence encodes CASSQAADFYNEQFF.

The V and J genes are TRBV18 and TRBJ2-3, with TRBD1 matching 8 bases. Trimming took 3 bases from V and 3 from J; bases not matched to a gene: 5. The CDR3 consists of 15 residues. Germline values: CDR1 KGHSH, CDR2 LQKENI. CDR3 region: CASSPITGGTDTQYF. DNA of the CDR3: TGTGCCAGCTCACCTATCACAGGGGGAACAGATACGCAGTATTTT.

The V call is TRBV19, the J call TRBJ1-2; D is perhaps TRBD1 (5 bases). The germline CDR1 and CDR2 sequences are LNHDA and SQIVND (reference sequence). Trimming stripped 6 bases from V and 7 bases from J, with 15 bases between. CDR3 length: 13 residues. CDR3 sequence reads: CASSDSPPGGYTF. DNA of the CDR3: TGTGCCAGTAGCGACAGTCCGCCGGGTGGCTACACCTTC.

V and J are TRBV13 and TRBJ2-1, with 8 positions matching TRBD2. The J segment lost 0 bases and the V segment lost 7 bases, leaving 5 bases of the junction unmatched. Germline CDR1 reads PRHDT; CDR2 reads FYEKMQ (reference sequence). This CDR3 comprises 15 residues. CDR3: CASTPRGGSYNEQFF. The CDR3 nucleotides read TGTGCCAGCACCCCCCGGGGGGGCTCCTACAATGAGCAGTTCTTC.

The chain uses TRBV6-5 and TRBJ1-2; weak D call: TRBD1 (5 bases). Germline V gene sequence: CDR1 MNHEY, CDR2 SVGAGI. V lost 2 bases and J lost 3, with 10 bases in between. The CDR3 is 14 amino acids. The DNA for the CDR3 is TGTGCCAGCAGTTACGGGGGGGGAGACTATGGCTACACCTTC. This gives the protein CASSYGGGDYGYTF.

J is TRBJ2-1 and V is TRBV5-4; 7 bases agree with TRBD1. The CDR3 runs to 13 residues. Germline CDR1 and CDR2: SGHNT and YYREEE (reference sequence). With 4 bases clipped from V and 9 bases from J, the junction kept 7 bases outside the gene matches. CDR3 in amino acids: CASSIQGNGEQFF. CDR3 in DNA: TGTGCCAGCAGCATACAGGGGAACGGTGAGCAGTTCTTC.

This clone was observed a handful of times. The chain has TRBV7-9 and TRBJ1-4; TRBD1 agrees at 9 bases. CDR1 SEHNR and CDR2 FQNEAQ come from the germline V gene (reference sequence). CDR3 length: 15 residues. The V gene end was trimmed by 5 bases and the J gene end by 6 bases; junction bases not matched to a gene: 7. In DNA, the CDR3 is TGTGCCAGCAGCCAAACAGGGGGCTTGGATGAAAAACTGTTTTTT. Its protein product is CASSQTGGLDEKLFF.

The chain has TRBV18 and TRBJ2-4, with 11 bases that match TRBD2. CDR3 size: 16 residues. Germline loops: CDR1 KGHSH, CDR2 LQKENI. Trimming took 2 bases from V and 6 from J; bases not matched to a gene: 6. CDR3 loop: CASSPRGLAVGNIQYF. CDR3 bases: TGTGCCAGCTCACCAAGGGGACTAGCGGTTGGAAACATTCAGTACTTC. The entire variable domain, with the rest obtained from reference TRBV18 and TRBJ2-4, is as follows: NAGVMQNPRHLVRRRGQEARLRCSPMKGHSHVYWYRQLPEEGLKFMVYLQKENIIDESGMPKERFSAEFPKEGPSILRIQQVVRGDSAAYFCASSPRGLAVGNIQYFGAGTRLSVL.

The chain uses TRBV19 and TRBJ1-4; possibly TRBD1 for D (6 bases). Germline V gene lookup returns CDR1 LNHDA and CDR2 SQIVND (reference sequence). This CDR3 contains 14 residues. Between the trimmed V and J ends, which lost 2 bases and 5 bases, there was a span of 9 bases. The CDR3 coding sequence is TGTGCCAGTAGTATACAGGGGCGGAATGAAAAACTGTTTTTT. Translated, it gives CASSIQGRNEKLFF.

The chain recombines TRBV11-3 with TRBJ2-5; no clear D. The CDR3 is made up of 15 amino acids. CDR1 and CDR2 (germline): SGHNT, YENEEA. Trimming took off 0 bases at V and 0 bases at J, with 8 bases between the two ends. The CDR3 is CASSLEGGDQETQYF. CDR3 sequence (DNA): TGTGCCAGCAGCTTAGAAGGCGGAGACCAAGAGACCCAGTACTTC.

This clone was observed a few times. V and J are TRBV5-1 and TRBJ1-4; D is unresolved. Trimming shortened V by 2 bases and J by 6 bases, and 14 bases separated the two germline ends. The CDR3 totals 15 residues. CDR1 and CDR2 (germline): SGHRS, YFSETQ. The CDR3 here is CASSLEFVADEKLFF. CDR3 nucleotide sequence: TGCGCCAGCAGCTTAGAGTTCGTGGCGGATGAAAAACTGTTTTTT.

V and J are TRBV7-9 and TRBJ2-5, with a possible D match to TRBD2 (6 bases). There are 12 residues in the CDR3. Germline V gene data show CDR1 as SEHNR and CDR2 as FQNEAQ (reference sequence). Between the trimmed V and J ends, which lost 3 bases and 5 bases, there was a span of 7 bases. CDR3 in DNA: TGTGCCAGCAGCTTCCGGGGGGAGACCCAGTACTTC. It is translated as CASSFRGETQYF.